This TCR beta chain was identified during a study of T cell responses to AZD1222 COVID-19 vaccine. Turning to the study itself: Pooling covered second doses at about 4 or about 12 weeks.

Looked up from germline, CDR1 is SQVTM and CDR2 is ANQGSEA. Trimming shortened V by 2 bases and J by 3 bases, and 13 bases separated the two germline ends. This CDR3 is built from 14 residues. Using immunoSEQ multiplex PCR, the repertoire was profiled, and TCRdb retains in-frame clones only, with some absent. This sample yields roughly 100,000 clones, of which approximately 91% are seen a single time; 18% belongs to the top ten. As for this clone: What it binds is unknown.

Study outcomes and limitations: Unmutated variant regions are reportedly the target of nearly half of TCRs that are spike-specific. Once two AZD1222 doses were given, Spike-specific TCR breadth and depth went up. Spike-spanning, vaccine-associated CD4 TCRs were dominant at 160-218 and 743-854.

This clonotype was obtained from an adult in good health. Sequenced here: peripheral blood, sampled on day 0 of AZD1222 vaccination. The genes are TRBV29-1 and TRBJ1-2, with D unclear. The CDR3 loop is CSVESLDPDYGYTF. In nucleotides, the CDR3 is TGCAGCGTTGAATCGTTGGACCCGGACTATGGCTACACCTTC.